The present T cell receptor (beta chain) was sequenced within a study of blood T cell repertoires in COVID-19. Turning to the study itself: Italy, Spain and the United States were the sources of the convalescent and acute COVID-19 samples. PBMCs, B-cell-depleted T cells, or T cells provided the cDNA or gDNA that made up the material.

The V and J ends lost 4 bases and 3 bases respectively, with 19 bases between them. This CDR3 comprises 16 residues. Germline-derived CDR1 and CDR2 are SEHNR and FQNEAQ (reference sequence). In the original analysis: By means of reference gene primer amplification, nucleated cell counts were estimated. Sequencing was performed with immunoSEQ multiplex PCR; in TCRdb, only in-frame clones are kept and a portion is missing. That table supplies the V and J calls and clone size; D and trimming were determined from the DNA. In the table there are fewer than 350,000 clones, roughly nine tenths of which are singletons. Seattle researchers signed up patients amid active infection and tracked them longitudinally.

The V gene is TRBV7-9, the J gene TRBJ2-7, with D possibly matching TRBD2 (5 bases). This TCR was recovered from a woman aged 30 to 39 with COVID-19, enrolled during active disease. Sequenced material: peripheral blood. For the CDR3, the DNA is TGTGCCAGCAGCTCCGTCACTTCGGGGTCAAGCTACGAGCAGTACTTC. Protein sequence: CASSSVTSGSSYEQYF. The entire variable domain, with the rest obtained from reference TRBV7-9 and TRBJ2-7, is as follows: DTGVSQNPRHKITKRGQNVTFRCDPISEHNRLYWYRQTLGQGPEFLTYFQNEAQLEKSRLLSDRFSAERPKGSFSTLEIQRTEQGDSAMYLCASSSVTSGSSYEQYFGPGTRLTVT.